This TCR beta chain derives from a study of blood T cells in healthy people across ages. Overall study: Template switching picked up about one barcoded beta molecule for each two T cells.

The V and J ends lost 6 bases and 4 bases respectively, with 8 bases between them. The CDR3 has 11 residues. Germline V CDR1 and CDR2: SGHKS, YYEKEE (reference sequence). A second PCR, run for roughly 6 to 11 cycles, used a sample-barcoded 5' primer plus a J-beta primer mix. Via MiXCR, TCRdb re-called the 5' RACE reads, giving one row per CDR3 protein. The sample contains more than 1,000,000 distinct CDR3 sequences, less than 25% of which appear only once. The sample also formed part of further work on T cells of mothers and their children. Per that study: Every mother produced more than 9.5 million TCR beta CDR3 reads, whereas every child provided 2.5 million to 3.5 million.

The TCR was taken from a girl between 2 and 10 years old in good health. V gene TRBV5-5 combines with J gene TRBJ2-7, with D uncertain. The source material was blood. DNA for the CDR3: TGTGCCAGCACCCCTGGATACGAGCAGTACTTC. It codes for CASTPGYEQYF.